This T cell receptor (beta chain) was retrieved from a study of graft-versus-host responses after intestinal transplantation. Study-wide background: All of the recipients had induction that used anti-thymocyte globulin, then tacrolimus and steroids for approximately 3 years.

Study results and limitations: Across patients carrying graft-donor T cell macrochimerism, allografts held high graft-versus-host to host-versus-graft clonal ratios.

The repertoire was sequenced with immunoSEQ multiplex PCR; TCRdb's copy has only in-frame clones and lacks some. The table lists under 150,000 clones, approximately 95% of them singletons. With regard to this clone: The antigen is unknown.

Germline-derived CDR1 and CDR2 are MDHEN and SYDVKM. Trimming left V 2 bases short and J 4 bases short, with 23 bases between. CDR3 length: 18 amino acids. The receptor comes from a human donor who received an intestinal transplant. Specimen: unstimulated CD4+ T cells sorted from spleen or lymph node cells, collected before intestinal transplant. The V gene is TRBV28, the J gene TRBJ1-1; a weak D match, TRBD1 (5 bases). The CDR3 spells CASSLLVPGRQGGTEAFF. In nucleotides, the CDR3 is TGTGCCAGCAGTTTACTCGTTCCGGGACGGCAGGGAGGCACTGAAGCTTTCTTT.